These 25 T cell receptor beta chains came from one sample sequenced in a study of human thymus T cells. Resections from corrective heart surgery provided thymus tissue. The assay was immunoSEQ multiplex PCR, and TCRdb's table has in-frame clones only and misses some. The sample holds around 130,000 clones, around 95% seen once. The specimen sequenced was thymus tissue. The receptors derive from a boy under three years old with a congenital heart defect but otherwise immunologically healthy.

The rearrangement links TRBV12-5 to TRBJ1-1, with 9 bases lining up with TRBD1. This CDR3 has 18 residues. Germline assignment: CDR1 LGHNT and CDR2 FRNRAP. Germline trimming cut 3 bases from V and 5 bases from J; bases unmatched to any gene: 16. CDR3: CASGFPGTGPYSPTEAFF. CDR3 bases: TGTGCTAGTGGTTTCCCGGGGACAGGGCCGTACTCCCCGACTGAAGCTTTCTTT.

The chain recombines TRBV7-2 with TRBJ2-2; 9 bases are shared with TRBD2. The ends lost 1 base at V and 7 bases at J; junction bases unmatched: 10. Germline V gene data show CDR1 as SGHTA and CDR2 as FQGNSA. The CDR3 is 17 residues long. The chain's CDR3 is CASSLVPRGGLSGELFF. In nucleotides, the CDR3 is TGTGCCAGCAGCTTAGTTCCGCGGGGGGGCTTGAGCGGGGAGCTGTTTTTT. Using reference TRBV7-2 and TRBJ2-2 for the parts outside the CDR3, the full variable domain is GAGVSQSPSNKVTEKGKDVELRCDPISGHTALYWYRQSLGQGLEFLIYFQGNSAPDKSGLPSDRFSAERTGGSVSTLTIQRTQQEDSAVYLCASSLVPRGGLSGELFFGEGSRLTVL.

The rearrangement joins TRBV5-4 to TRBJ1-2, with 8 positions matching TRBD1. Germline V gives CDR1 SGHNT, CDR2 YYREEE (reference sequence). The CDR3 sequence is 13 residues long. V trimming: 3 bases; J trimming: 3 bases; junction bases outside the gene matches: 1. The CDR3 nucleotides are TGTGCCAGCAGCTCACAGGGGGACTATGGCTACACCTTC. Translated, it gives CASSSQGDYGYTF.

J is TRBJ1-4 and V is TRBV18; D might be TRBD1 (5 bases). The CDR3 covers 14 residues. With 5 bases removed from V and 4 bases from J, the gap between germline ends came to 11 bases. Germline values: CDR1 KGHSH, CDR2 LQKENI. CDR3 bases: TGTGCCAGCTCATCCCAGGGACTTAATGAAAAACTGTTTTTT. This sequence encodes CASSSQGLNEKLFF. Complete variable domain (other parts from reference TRBV18 and TRBJ1-4): NAGVMQNPRHLVRRRGQEARLRCSPMKGHSHVYWYRQLPEEGLKFMVYLQKENIIDESGMPKERFSAEFPKEGPSILRIQQVVRGDSAAYFCASSSQGLNEKLFFGSGTQLSVL.

V and J are TRBV4-3 and TRBJ2-3, with a possible D match to TRBD1 (5 bases). The CDR3 totals 15 residues. The germline V gene encodes CDR1 LGHNA and CDR2 YSLEER. V lost 4 bases, J lost 3 bases, and 14 bases lay in between. CDR3: CASSRWAGRTDTQYF. Here the CDR3 DNA reads TGCGCCAGCAGCCGGTGGGCAGGGCGGACAGATACGCAGTATTTT.

The chain joins TRBV9 to TRBJ1-5, with D hard to call. This CDR3 spans 14 amino acids. From germline, CDR1 is SGDLS and CDR2 YYNGEE. V was pared by 4 bases and J by 2 bases, with 10 bases between. The CDR3 region is CASSPRSGNQPQHF. CDR3 DNA sequence: TGTGCCAGCAGCCCGCGGTCCGGCAATCAGCCCCAGCATTTT.

The chain recombines TRBV9 with TRBJ2-2, with D hard to call. This CDR3 spans 12 amino acids. Looked up from germline, CDR1 is SGDLS and CDR2 is YYNGEE. V was shortened by 4 bases and J by 4 bases, with 5 bases between the two germline ends. CDR3 protein: CASSSGTGELFF. The CDR3 region has the DNA TGTGCCAGCAGCTCCGGCACCGGGGAGCTGTTTTTT.

The chain links TRBV4-3 to TRBJ1-4; TRBD1 agrees at 8 bases. The CDR3 extends over 15 amino acids. V gave up 0 bases and J gave up 14 bases; unmatched junction bases: 11. Germline CDR1 reads LGHNA; CDR2 reads YSLEER. CDR3 protein: CASSQEVRQGIKLFF. The DNA for the CDR3 is TGCGCCAGCAGCCAAGAAGTGAGACAGGGGATTAAGCTGTTTTTT.

The chain couples TRBV28 to TRBJ1-2; D perhaps matches TRBD1 (6 bases). Germline CDR1 is MDHEN and CDR2 is SYDVKM. This CDR3 spans 14 amino acids. V lost 5 bases to trimming and J lost 4 bases, with 14 bases between them. The CDR3 sequence: CASSAAGGAYGYTF. The CDR3 nucleotides are TGTGCCAGCAGTGCCGCGGGGGGGGCCTATGGCTACACCTTC.

The chain uses TRBV5-1 and TRBJ2-3; tentative D call: TRBD2 (6 bases). This CDR3 spans 16 amino acids. The germline gives CDR1 SGHRS, CDR2 YFSETQ. Deletions cut 3 bases from V and 6 bases from J, with 20 bases between. CDR3 coding DNA: TGCGCCAGCAGCTCATCGACTAGTCTTCCCCCCGATACGCAGTATTTT. This encodes CASSSSTSLPPDTQYF.

This chain uses TRBV18 with TRBJ2-1, with 10 bases identical to TRBD2. Germline CDR1 KGHSH, CDR2 LQKENI. The CDR3 loop spans 15 amino acids. V lost 2 bases and J lost 15; bases outside the gene matches: 13. CDR3 sequence (DNA): TGTGCCAGCTCACCAGTCAAGCGGGGGGGCCCAGGGAGGTTCTTC. Its protein product is CASSPVKRGGPGRFF.

V and J are TRBV2 and TRBJ2-1; a weak D match, TRBD2 (6 bases). The CDR3 spans 14 residues. V dropped 3 bases and J dropped 7 bases, with 13 bases sitting between them. Germline CDR1 SNHLY, CDR2 FYNNEI. Here the CDR3 DNA reads TGTGCCAGCAGTGATTCGGGTCGGGGGAATGAGCAGTTCTTC. Amino acids: CASSDSGRGNEQFF.

This chain links TRBV5-1 with TRBJ2-3; TRBD2 is a possible D gene (6 bases). Germline values: CDR1 SGHRS, CDR2 YFSETQ. V lost 0 bases and J lost 4, with 12 bases in between. The CDR3 has 15 residues. The CDR3 here is CASSLGGRPADTQYF. The CDR3 DNA reads as TGCGCCAGCAGCTTGGGAGGGAGGCCCGCAGATACGCAGTATTTT.

This clone has only one observation. This chain joins TRBV5-6 and TRBJ2-3; perhaps TRBD1 as D (6 bases). Trimming stripped 4 bases from V and 2 bases from J, with 23 bases between. The CDR3 runs 18 residues. Germline CDR1 SGHDT, CDR2 YYEEEE. CDR3 sequence reads: CASSPDGLRQVLTDTQYF. Written as DNA, the CDR3 is TGTGCCAGCAGCCCCGATGGGCTCAGACAGGTCCTCACAGATACGCAGTATTTT.

The chain couples TRBV27 to TRBJ2-5; D gene uncertain. The CDR3 extends over 9 amino acids. V gave up 8 bases and J gave up 9 bases, with 7 bases separating them. The germline gives CDR1 MNHEY, CDR2 SMNVEV (reference sequence). The CDR3 nucleotides read TGTGCCAGCTCTTTGGCCCAGTACTTC. Protein: CASSLAQYF.

This chain joins TRBV7-2 and TRBJ1-1; D may be TRBD1 (5 bases). The length of the CDR3 is 14 residues. Germline loops: CDR1 SGHTA, CDR2 FQGNSA. Trimming took off 5 bases at V and 1 base at J, with 11 bases between the two ends. CDR3 sequence: CASSPATGNTEAFF. The CDR3 bases are TGTGCCAGCAGCCCCGCTACAGGGAACACTGAAGCTTTCTTT.

The V gene is TRBV4-3, the J gene TRBJ2-7, with D possibly matching TRBD2 (6 bases). Deletions cut 1 base from V and 4 bases from J, with 20 bases between. CDR1 and CDR2 (germline): LGHNA, YSLEER. There are 17 residues in the CDR3. The CDR3 bases are TGCGCCAGCAGCCAAGGAGTAGCGGCCCGCGATACTTACGAGCAGTACTTC. Its translation is CASSQGVAARDTYEQYF.

The genes are TRBV5-4 and TRBJ1-2; D gene ambiguous. The V gene lost 5 bases and the J gene lost 7 bases, with 18 bases spanning the gap. The germline gives CDR1 SGHNT, CDR2 YYREEE (reference sequence). This CDR3 has 14 amino acids. Written as DNA, the CDR3 is TGTGCCAGCAGATGGGCCCCCCTGGAGGGTGGCTACACCTTC. Encoded protein: CASRWAPLEGGYTF.

The rearrangement links TRBV10-3 to TRBJ2-1; D uncertain. Germline V gene lookup returns CDR1 ENHRY and CDR2 SYGVKD. V lost 5 bases, J lost 3 bases, and 20 bases lay in between. The CDR3 length is 17 residues. This CDR3 is CAISRRGDLDGYNEQFF. The CDR3 DNA reads as TGTGCCATCAGTCGGCGCGGCGACCTGGACGGCTACAATGAGCAGTTCTTC.

V gene TRBV27 combines with J gene TRBJ2-7; D perhaps matches TRBD1 (6 bases). The CDR3 has 14 amino acids. Trimming pared 5 bases from V and 3 bases from J, leaving 14 bases between. From germline, CDR1 is MNHEY and CDR2 SMNVEV (reference sequence). In nucleotides, the CDR3 is TGTGCCAGCAGTCCCTCGGGACATAACTACGAGCAGTACTTC. It is translated as CASSPSGHNYEQYF.

The genes are TRBV19 and TRBJ2-7; 15 bases line up with TRBD2. This CDR3 is built from 19 residues. Germline trimming cut 3 bases from V and 1 base from J; bases unmatched to any gene: 10. Germline-derived CDR1 and CDR2 are LNHDA and SQIVND (reference sequence). For the CDR3, the DNA is TGTGCCAGTAGTATCGGGACTAGCGGGGGGCCGCAATTTTCCTACGAGCAGTACTTC. Translation: CASSIGTSGGPQFSYEQYF.

The chain employs TRBV28 and TRBJ2-3, with D perhaps matching TRBD2 (6 bases). Germline CDR1 and CDR2: MDHEN and SYDVKM. V was cut by 5 bases and J by 2 bases, with 20 bases left in between. The CDR3 has 17 residues. The CDR3 loop reads CASSKGGVPETTDTQYF. In DNA, the CDR3 is TGTGCCAGCAGTAAGGGCGGGGTTCCAGAGACCACAGATACGCAGTATTTT.

The chain has TRBV4-3 and TRBJ2-1; D call uncertain. Germline CDR1 reads LGHNA; CDR2 reads YSLEER. V lost 5 bases and J lost 8, with 16 bases in between. The CDR3 spans 14 residues. In DNA form, the CDR3 reads TGCGCCAGCAGCGGGCAGCGTGCCCTCGATGAGCAGTTCTTC. It codes for CASSGQRALDEQFF.

This clone showed up just once. This sequence joins TRBV19 and TRBJ2-5; TRBD2 is a possible D gene (5 bases). V gave up 0 bases and J gave up 1 base, with 12 bases separating them. CDR1 is LNHDA, CDR2 SQIVND, per germline (reference sequence). This CDR3 contains 16 residues. CDR3 sequence: CASSIEAPGIQETQYF. In DNA form, the CDR3 reads TGTGCCAGTAGTATAGAGGCCCCGGGGATCCAAGAGACCCAGTACTTC.

The V call is TRBV28, the J call TRBJ1-2; no clear D. CDR1 is MDHEN, CDR2 SYDVKM, per germline. The CDR3 has 13 residues. Trimming cost V 3 bases and J 4 bases, with 9 bases left between them. DNA for the CDR3: TGTGCCAGCAGTTTGTCACAGCTCTATGGCTACACCTTC. Protein product: CASSLSQLYGYTF.